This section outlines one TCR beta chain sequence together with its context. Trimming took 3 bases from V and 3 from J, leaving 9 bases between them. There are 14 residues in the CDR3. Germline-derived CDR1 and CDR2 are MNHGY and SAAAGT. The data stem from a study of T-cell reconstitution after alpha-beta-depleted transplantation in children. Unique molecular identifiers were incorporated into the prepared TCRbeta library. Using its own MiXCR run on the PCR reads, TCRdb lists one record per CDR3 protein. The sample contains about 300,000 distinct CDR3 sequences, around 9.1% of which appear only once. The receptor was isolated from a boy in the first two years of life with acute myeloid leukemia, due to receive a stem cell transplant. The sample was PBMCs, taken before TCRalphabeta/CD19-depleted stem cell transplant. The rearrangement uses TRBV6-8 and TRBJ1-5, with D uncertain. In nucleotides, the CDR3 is TGTGCCAGCAGTTATCCGGTTCCCAATCAGCCCCAGCATTTT. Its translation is CASSYPVPNQPQHF.